Sequencing of this T cell receptor beta chain was carried out in a study of Ad26.COV2.S vaccination and SARS-CoV-2 variants. Study details: It was the COV1001 Ad26.COV2.S trial arm that included the donor. Donor got 5x10^10 or 1x10^11 viral particles of Ad26.COV2.S.

Treatment reported: around 19 received Ad26.COV2.S at low or high dose, single or two shots; several received placebo; per-sample allocation not given. The investigators took samples on day 63 after the first vaccine or placebo injection. The individual, an adult aged 18-55 years, was a donor in Boston. The length of the CDR3 is 14 residues. The V and J ends lost 5 bases and 0 bases respectively, with 10 bases between them. Germline V gives CDR1 LNHDA, CDR2 SQIVND (reference sequence). Comment on this clone: Its antigen is not identified.

Libraries were prepared by immunoSEQ multiplex PCR; TCRdb keeps only in-frame clonotypes and omits some of them. The sample contains about 400,000 clones, under 90% of which appear only once. Study-wide findings and caveats: Non-spike TCR breadth was similar in vaccine and placebo recipients.

This specimen consisted of peripheral blood, obtained in a trial of Ad26.COV2.S vaccine versus placebo. The chain uses TRBV19 and TRBJ1-1; possibly TRBD1 for D (5 bases). The TCR comes from a person between 18 and 60 years old who received the Ad26.COV2.S COVID-19 vaccine or a placebo. The CDR3 spells CASSFGTLNTEAFF. CDR3 DNA: TGTGCCAGTAGTTTCGGGACTCTGAACACTGAAGCTTTCTTT.